The clone carrying this T cell receptor beta chain was counted only a few times. What it binds is not known. RNA was extracted and reverse transcribed into cDNA as the sequencing template. The data were produced by immunoSEQ multiplex PCR, yet TCRdb's version contains in-frame clones alone and is incomplete. The data contain 100,000 to 120,000 clones, approximately 51% of them seen just once; the ten biggest clones take up about 3.4%. Treatment noted: oral pan-JAK inhibitor, 5-10 mg twice daily. The germline V gene encodes CDR1 SGHDT and CDR2 YYEEEE. Trimming removed 4 bases at V and 3 bases at J, with 17 bases between. The CDR3 consists of 16 residues. The source of the sample is a study of CD8+ T cells in alopecia areata. Regarding the study as a whole: Tofacitinib yielded significantly lower scalp clonality and fewer expanded CD8+ clones among the top 100. Lesional scalp, notably in alopecia totalis/universalis, had clonality above that of normal scalp. Between patients, shared TCR sequences were less clear than in mice. This was possibly due in part to HLA diversity in the patient population.

This material consisted of CD4+ T cells sorted from blood, taken at week 24, from a patient treated with tofacitinib. This TCR was sampled from a human donor with alopecia areata. The rearrangement uses TRBV5-6 and TRBJ2-1; TRBD1 or TRBD2 may be the D gene (7 bases each). The CDR3 nucleotides are TGTGCCAGCAGCAGGGCGCCAGGGGGGGACTACAATGAGCAGTTCTTC. It is translated as CASSRAPGGDYNEQFF.